This T cell receptor beta chain was captured by sequencing in a study of OX40 agonist ivuxolimab in advanced cancers. This table comes from immunoSEQ multiplex PCR, and its TCRdb copy is limited to in-frame clones, with some not included. The table lists approximately 40,000 clones, approximately 84% of them singletons. Per germline, CDR1 SGDLS and CDR2 YYNGEE. The CDR3 covers 15 residues. Germline trimming cut 5 bases from V and 5 bases from J; bases unmatched to any gene: 9. This chain joins TRBV9 and TRBJ2-1, with 8 bases lining up with TRBD2. This specimen was CD4+ or CD8+ T cells sorted from blood, taken in a trial of the OX40 agonist ivuxolimab. The sequence was collected from an adult with an advanced solid tumor such as melanoma, head and neck, liver or kidney cancer. CDR3 protein: CASSLGGGLHNEQFF. DNA for the CDR3: TGTGCCAGCAGTCTTGGCGGGGGGCTGCACAATGAGCAGTTCTTC.